Following are 20 T cell receptor beta chains from one sample sequenced in a study of vaccination effects on CD4 cells after COVID-19. No antigens are known for them. TCRdb's table, derived via immunoSEQ multiplex PCR, lists solely in-frame clones and lacks some. The sample consists of 65,000 or so clones, 65% to 85% of them appearing once. Before any sequencing was done, the ViraFEST assay used viral peptide pools to expand antigen-specific CD4+ T cells. Culture proceeded for 10 days, and CD4+ T cells were then isolated. Nucleocapsid antibodies stayed negative before and after vaccination, showing no earlier SARS-CoV-2 infection. The sequences come from CD4+ T cells from PBMCs cultured with HCoV-NL63 spike peptides, collected before COVID-19 vaccination. These receptors were taken from a human donor who received a COVID-19 vaccine.

The chain joins TRBV24-1 to TRBJ2-4; D is ambiguous. Trimming removed 7 bases from V and 5 bases from J, with 8 bases in between. The CDR3 has 12 amino acids. Germline CDR1 is KGHDR and CDR2 is SFDVKD. CDR3 sequence (DNA): TGTGCCACCAGGGAGTTTGAAAACATTCAGTACTTC. It codes for CATREFENIQYF.

In this sample, this clone turned up a few times. The rearrangement links TRBV18 to TRBJ1-5; D uncertain. The V end lost 4 bases, the J end lost 2 bases, and 9 bases lay between the germline ends. Germline V CDR1 and CDR2: KGHSH, LQKENI. The length of the CDR3 is 14 residues. Here the CDR3 reads CASSQGAGNQPQHF. The CDR3 DNA is TGTGCCAGCTCACAGGGAGCTGGCAATCAGCCCCAGCATTTT.

The chain couples TRBV10-3 to TRBJ1-2; D remains ambiguous. The CDR3 runs 14 residues. Germline V CDR1 and CDR2: ENHRY, SYGVKD. Trimming removed 4 bases at V and 2 bases at J, with 11 bases between. In DNA form, the CDR3 reads TGTGCCATCAGTGCTCCGACCGACAACTATGGCTACACCTTC. Translated: CAISAPTDNYGYTF.

CDR3 region: CASSIGSGDRLYNEQFF. CDR3 coding DNA: TGTGCCAGCAGCATTGGGAGTGGGGACAGGTTATACAATGAGCAGTTCTTC. The chain has TRBV5-5 and TRBJ2-1, with 8 positions matching TRBD1. The CDR3 is 17 amino acids. The V and J ends lost 4 bases and 4 bases, in that order; junction bases with no gene match: 13. Germline CDR1 reads SGHKS; CDR2 reads YYEKEE (reference sequence).

The genes are TRBV6-5 and TRBJ1-2, with 8 bases matching TRBD1. Looked up from germline, CDR1 is MNHEY and CDR2 is SVGAGI. Losses at the gene ends were 6 bases for V and 5 bases for J; bases not matched to a gene: 5. The CDR3 consists of 13 residues. DNA of the CDR3: TGTGCCAGCAGCCGGGGACAGGTTTATGGCTACACCTTC. It is translated as CASSRGQVYGYTF.

In nucleotides, the CDR3 is TGTGCCAGCAGCCTCGGACATTCAGAGACCCAGTACTTC. It yields the protein CASSLGHSETQYF. V gene TRBV5-4 combines with J gene TRBJ2-5; TRBD1 is a possible D gene (5 bases). From germline, CDR1 is SGHNT and CDR2 YYREEE (reference sequence). V shed 4 bases and J shed 4 bases, with 11 bases lying between them. The CDR3 runs 13 residues. The full variable domain, in which reference TRBV5-4 and TRBJ2-5 provide the parts outside the CDR3, is ETGVTQSPTHLIKTRGQQVTLRCSSQSGHNTVSWYQQALGQGPQFIFQYYREEENGRGNFPPRFSGLQFPNYSSELNVNALELDDSALYLCASSLGHSETQYFGPGTRLLVL.

This clone is a singleton in its sample. This chain joins TRBV2 and TRBJ2-3, with 11 positions matching TRBD2. The CDR3 totals 17 residues. Per the germline V gene, CDR1 is SNHLY and CDR2 is FYNNEI. Trimming cost V 6 bases and J 2 bases; bases outside gene matches: 10. CDR3 protein: CASSAASTSGNTDTQYF. The CDR3 region has the DNA TGTGCCAGCAGCGCTGCTTCGACTAGCGGGAACACAGATACGCAGTATTTT.

This chain joins TRBV5-4 and TRBJ1-1; TRBD1 aligns across 11 bases. V was pared by 5 bases and J by 9 bases, with 6 bases of the junction left unmatched. This CDR3 spans 13 amino acids. Germline V CDR1 and CDR2: SGHNT, YYREEE (reference sequence). The CDR3 coding sequence is TGTGCCAGCAGACAGGACAGGGGGCAAAAAGCTTTCTTT. Protein sequence: CASRQDRGQKAFF.

The chain employs TRBV30 and TRBJ1-4, with D hard to call. With 2 bases removed from V and 0 bases from J, the gap between germline ends came to 16 bases. The CDR3 consists of 17 residues. Germline V gene data show CDR1 as GTSNPN and CDR2 as SVGIG (reference sequence). CDR3 protein: CAWSPAGMVTTNEKLFF. CDR3 in DNA: TGTGCCTGGAGTCCCGCCGGTATGGTGACAACTAATGAAAAACTGTTTTTT.

This sequence joins TRBV7-9 and TRBJ1-1; D might be TRBD1 (5 bases). The CDR3 is made up of 15 amino acids. Trimming cost V 3 bases and J 0 bases, with 11 bases left between them. Germline CDR1 and CDR2: SEHNR and FQNEAQ (reference sequence). CDR3 sequence: CASSLKTAMNTEAFF. CDR3 bases: TGTGCCAGCAGCTTGAAGACAGCAATGAACACTGAAGCTTTCTTT.

The chain couples TRBV5-1 to TRBJ2-3; D may be TRBD2 (6 bases). Germline lookup yields CDR1 SGHRS and CDR2 YFSETQ. Trimming pared 1 base from V and 4 bases from J, leaving 13 bases between. The CDR3 spans 15 residues. CDR3: CASSLSRGSADTQYF. The CDR3 DNA is TGCGCCAGCAGCTTGTCTCGGGGGTCTGCAGATACGCAGTATTTT.

This chain joins TRBV4-1 and TRBJ2-3, with 7 bases that match TRBD1. Germline assignment: CDR1 MGHRA and CDR2 YSYEKL. The CDR3 loop spans 14 amino acids. V trimming: 4 bases; J trimming: 3 bases; junction bases outside the gene matches: 4. The DNA for the CDR3 is TGCGCCAGCAGCCGCACACAGGGGACAGATACGCAGTATTTT. The encoded protein is CASSRTQGTDTQYF.

The V call is TRBV24-1, the J call TRBJ2-5, with TRBD2 identical over 9 bases. The V and J ends lost 6 bases and 5 bases, in that order; junction bases with no gene match: 9. Looked up from germline, CDR1 is KGHDR and CDR2 is SFDVKD. There are 15 residues in the CDR3. The CDR3 is CATSYSGGVQETQYF. In DNA form, the CDR3 reads TGTGCCACCAGTTATAGCGGGGGCGTCCAGGAGACCCAGTACTTC.

V gene TRBV19 combines with J gene TRBJ1-3; 8 positions agree with TRBD1. Germline V lookup: CDR1 LNHDA, CDR2 SQIVND (reference sequence). The CDR3 contains 16 residues. J lost 0 bases, V lost 7 bases, and 8 bases had no gene match. CDR3 bases: TGTGCCAGTAATTTGGGACAGGCTTACTCTGGAAACACCATATATTTT. This sequence encodes CASNLGQAYSGNTIYF.

In this sample, this clone turned up once. The chain combines TRBV19 with TRBJ1-2; the D gene is possibly TRBD1 (6 bases). Germline CDR1 reads LNHDA; CDR2 reads SQIVND (reference sequence). V gave up 4 bases and J gave up 0 bases, with 12 bases separating them. CDR3 length: 15 residues. Here the CDR3 DNA reads TGTGCCAGTAGTACCGACAGGACCTCTAACTATGGCTACACCTTC. It encodes CASSTDRTSNYGYTF.

The rearrangement joins TRBV7-7 to TRBJ2-5; tentatively, D is TRBD1 or TRBD2 (5 bases each). Trimming pared 1 base from V and 3 bases from J, leaving 12 bases between. CDR3 length: 15 residues. The germline V gene has CDR1 SSHAT and CDR2 FNYEAQ (reference sequence). DNA for the CDR3: TGTGCCAGCAGCTTAGTGGGCAGGGACGAAGAGACCCAGTACTTC. Protein: CASSLVGRDEETQYF.

The chain couples TRBV3-1 (or the pseudogene TRBV3-2) to TRBJ1-4; D call uncertain. CDR3 length: 12 residues. V was shortened by 5 bases and J by 15 bases, with 16 bases between the two germline ends. Germline-derived CDR1 and CDR2 are LGHDT and YNNKEL (reference sequence). The CDR3 reads CASSYAPAVMFF. DNA for the CDR3: TGTGCCAGCAGCTACGCTCCGGCAGTCATGTTTTTT.

The V call is TRBV4-1, the J call TRBJ1-2; D is undetermined. Germline V CDR1 and CDR2: MGHRA, YSYEKL. The CDR3 runs 13 residues. Trimming removed 1 base at V and 4 bases at J, with 7 bases between. The CDR3 protein is CASSQVTSYGYTF. The CDR3 DNA is TGCGCCAGCAGCCAAGTTACCAGCTATGGCTACACCTTC.

The rearrangement links TRBV2 to TRBJ2-7; tentative D call: TRBD2 (5 bases). Germline V gene data show CDR1 as SNHLY and CDR2 as FYNNEI. V gave up 7 bases and J gave up 0 bases, with 22 bases separating them. There are 17 residues in the CDR3. CDR3 bases: TGTGCCAGCAAGGCACCAGGACTTCGGCTGGGCTCCTACGAGCAGTACGTC. Its protein product is CASKAPGLRLGSYEQYV.

The sample holds a few counts of this clone. The chain carries TRBV6-1 and TRBJ2-3; either TRBD1 or TRBD2 may supply D (5 bases each). The CDR3 has 14 amino acids. CDR1 is MNHNS, CDR2 SASEGT, per germline. V was clipped by 0 bases and J by 1 base, with 5 bases between them. This chain's CDR3 is CASSEAGGTDTQYF. CDR3 nucleotide sequence: TGTGCCAGCAGTGAAGCGGGGGGCACAGATACGCAGTATTTT.